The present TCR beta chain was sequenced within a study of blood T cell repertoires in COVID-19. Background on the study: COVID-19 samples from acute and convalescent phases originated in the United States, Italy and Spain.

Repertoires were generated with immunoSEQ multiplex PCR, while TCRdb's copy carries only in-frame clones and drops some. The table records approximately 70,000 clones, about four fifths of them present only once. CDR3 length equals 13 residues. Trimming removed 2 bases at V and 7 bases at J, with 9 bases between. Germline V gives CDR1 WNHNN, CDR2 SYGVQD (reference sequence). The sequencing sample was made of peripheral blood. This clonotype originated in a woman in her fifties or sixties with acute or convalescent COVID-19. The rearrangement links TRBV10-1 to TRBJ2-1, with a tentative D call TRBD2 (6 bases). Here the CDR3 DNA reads TGCGCCAGCAGTGAGGGTGGAGGGAATGAGCAGTTCTTC. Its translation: CASSEGGGNEQFF.